The rows below give T cell receptor beta chains drawn from one sample of a study of cytomegalovirus exposure and HLA in healthy donors. The table came from immunoSEQ multiplex PCR; TCRdb's copy has only in-frame clones and leaves some out. Its table records some 130,000 clones. The sequencing sample was made of PBMCs. The receptors were gathered from a woman aged 40-49 years in good health and CMV-seropositive. The CDR3 runs from the conserved cysteine through the conserved F or W. Fields, in order: V gene, J gene, D gene, CDR3 protein, CDR3 DNA. A D gene is named only where the DNA matches it firmly.

v_gene: TRBV7-9
j_gene: TRBJ2-7
d_gene: TRBD2
CDR3aa: CASSRNPGASGFSYEQYF
CDR3nt: TGTGCCAGCAGCCGAAACCCCGGCGCTAGCGGCTTCTCCTACGAGCAGTACTTC

v_gene: TRBV10-3
j_gene: TRBJ2-5
d_gene: .
CDR3aa: CAISESRMETQYF
CDR3nt: TGTGCCATCAGTGAGTCGCGGATGGAGACCCAGTACTTC

v_gene: TRBV15
j_gene: TRBJ1-4
d_gene: .
CDR3aa: CATSRDRQQFNEKLFF
CDR3nt: TGTGCCACCAGCAGAGATCGTCAACAGTTTAATGAAAAACTGTTTTTT

v_gene: TRBV10-3
j_gene: TRBJ2-1
d_gene: .
CDR3aa: CAISESSSYNEQFF
CDR3nt: TGTGCCATCAGTGAGTCTAGCTCTTACAATGAGCAGTTCTTC

v_gene: TRBV10-1
j_gene: TRBJ2-3
d_gene: TRBD2
CDR3aa: CASSKSSASGTADTQYF
CDR3nt: TGCGCCAGCAGCAAGTCATCGGCTAGCGGGACCGCAGATACGCAGTATTTT

v_gene: TRBV7-3
j_gene: TRBJ1-6
d_gene: .
CDR3aa: CASSLSGPGQSPLHF
CDR3nt: TGTGCCAGCAGCTTAAGTGGGCCAGGGCAGTCACCCCTCCACTTT

v_gene: TRBV5-4
j_gene: TRBJ2-7
d_gene: TRBD2
CDR3aa: CASSLSLAGGLYEQYF
CDR3nt: TGTGCCAGCAGCTTGAGCCTAGCGGGAGGGCTATACGAGCAGTACTTC

v_gene: TRBV5-1
j_gene: TRBJ1-1
d_gene: .
CDR3aa: CASSPRGNTEAFF
CDR3nt: TGCGCCAGCAGCCCCAGGGGGAACACTGAAGCTTTCTTT

v_gene: TRBV9
j_gene: TRBJ2-2
d_gene: TRBD2
CDR3aa: CASSVAASGVTWGELFF
CDR3nt: TGTGCCAGCAGCGTAGCGGCTAGCGGTGTCACATGGGGGGAGCTGTTTTTT

v_gene: TRBV19
j_gene: TRBJ2-6
d_gene: .
CDR3aa: CASSPGQPFSGANVLTF
CDR3nt: TGTGCCAGTAGTCCGGGACAACCATTCTCTGGGGCCAACGTCCTGACTTTC

v_gene: TRBV30
j_gene: TRBJ1-1
d_gene: .
CDR3aa: CAWKRVDTEAFF
CDR3nt: TGTGCCTGGAAGAGGGTCGACACTGAAGCTTTCTTT

v_gene: TRBV4-3
j_gene: TRBJ2-3
d_gene: TRBD2
CDR3aa: CASSRTSGTDTQYF
CDR3nt: TGCGCCAGCAGCCGGACTAGCGGCACAGATACGCAGTATTTT

v_gene: TRBV6-5
j_gene: TRBJ2-7
d_gene: .
CDR3aa: CASTGDTYEQYF
CDR3nt: TGTGCCAGCACCGGGGACACCTACGAGCAGTACTTC

v_gene: TRBV9
j_gene: TRBJ2-7
d_gene: TRBD2
CDR3aa: CASSPRLAGDLYEQYF
CDR3nt: TGTGCCAGCAGCCCTCGACTAGCGGGAGATCTTTACGAGCAGTACTTC

v_gene: TRBV30
j_gene: TRBJ2-7
d_gene: .
CDR3aa: CAWSPGSYEQYF
CDR3nt: TGTGCCTGGAGTCCAGGATCCTACGAGCAGTACTTC

v_gene: TRBV6-1
j_gene: TRBJ2-1
d_gene: .
CDR3aa: CASSEARFSYNEQFF
CDR3nt: TGTGCCAGCAGTGAAGCCAGGTTCTCCTACAATGAGCAGTTCTTC

v_gene: TRBV18
j_gene: TRBJ1-1
d_gene: .
CDR3aa: CASSPVRLNTEAFF
CDR3nt: TGTGCCAGCTCACCGGTCAGGTTAAACACTGAAGCTTTCTTT

v_gene: TRBV7-3
j_gene: TRBJ2-7
d_gene: .
CDR3aa: CASSLNLGVVQYF
CDR3nt: TGTGCCAGCAGCTTAAATCTCGGTGTTGTGCAGTACTTC

v_gene: TRBV9
j_gene: TRBJ2-1
d_gene: .
CDR3aa: CASSAQGRIYNEQFF
CDR3nt: TGTGCCAGCAGCGCCCAGGGGCGGATCTACAATGAGCAGTTCTTC

v_gene: TRBV23-1
j_gene: TRBJ1-2
d_gene: TRBD1
CDR3aa: CADRRAPNRGLLYGYTF
CDR3nt: TGCGCCGATAGACGGGCCCCGAACAGGGGGCTACTCTATGGCTACACCTTC